Reported below is one T cell receptor beta chain. What this receptor recognizes is not known. No base-level quality is on record; no much larger clone is a single base apart. Using the deep immunoSEQ assay, multiplex PCR amplified TCR CDR3 regions from genomic DNA. For each cell subset, the extracted genomic DNA was distributed evenly across all wells of several immunoSEQ 96-well plates, and each plate served as one replicate. For sorted subsets, each replicate PCR was loaded with 200 ng genomic DNA, equivalent to 30,000 or so T cell genomes. Purified libraries were measured with a Qubit 3.0 fluorometer, size-checked on a Bioanalyzer 2100, and measured again with the KAPA Library Quantification kit. Every immunoSEQ 96-well plate was sequenced on a separate single-read 150-cycle Illumina NextSeq 550 flow cell. For the original study's pipeline: Because the immunoSEQ output held only junctional sequences and lacked quality scores, the filtering could not match the filtering applied to full-length reads. Sequences were annotated with PyIR, a Python wrapper for IgBLAST v1.9, and V/J genes and CDR3 were assigned using IMGT germline references. Reads with weak V/J assignments (E-value above 1e-6), missing CDR3, stop codons, out-of-frame junctions, or ambiguous translated residues were removed. A V3J clonotype was defined by an identical inferred V gene, J gene, and CDR3 amino acid sequence. To compute the percentage overlap between repertoires, the number of shared unique clonotypes was divided by the size of the smaller repertoire. Three approaches were used to assess repertoire richness: RTK rarefaction, the Chao1 estimator, and Recon v2.1 estimates of unobserved clonotypes. OLGA was used to compute generation probabilities for all TCRbeta clonotypes that the gDNA method yielded from a handful of donors. TCRdb stores this immuneACCESS table with in-frame sequences only. Part of the clones is absent; in the studies checked, under half of the shortfall reflects unresolved V genes, and no reason is known for the rest. V, J and clone size derive from that table, while D and trimming were established from the DNA sequence. A total of about 2 million clones appear in this sample, roughly 94% of them only once. Jointly, the top ten make up 1% to 1.5% of the sample.

This entry belongs to a study of shared clonotypes between healthy human individuals (dated by TCRdb to about 2020). General notes on the study: The cohort included three men and a couple of women between 18 and 49 years of age. Leukapheresis yielded between about 0.85 and 10 billion PBMCs per donor. Per donor, three plates each were used for CD4 naive and CD4 memory, two for CD8 naive, and one for CD8 memory. Libraries were prepared and TCR repertoires were sequenced by different laboratories using diverse techniques, in order to increase sequencing depth and limit assay-specific biases. To estimate repertoire size and how much clonotype sharing occurs between individuals, the study deeply sequenced the blood TCR repertoires of several healthy adults. Findings and caveats that apply to the study as a whole: The genetic and exposure-history diversity represented was limited by the small number of donors. Even with the large sequencing depth, rarefaction of the sorted-subset datasets indicated that sequencing was incomplete. Clonotypes shared by all four sorted-subset donors showed higher generation probabilities than non-shared clonotypes. Sampling was restricted to blood, and TCR repertoires in tissues likely differ from the TCR repertoires found in blood. Around 5.4% of naive CD4, around 4% of naive CD8, approximately 2.2% of memory CD4, and more than 0.35% of memory CD8 clonotypes were shared across a few donors. Pairwise subsampling led to the expectation that sequencing depth would affect the degree of clonotype sharing among donors. Naive subsets generally had larger estimated clonotype richness than memory subsets did.

Trimming leaves V shorter by 0 bases and J shorter by 9 bases, with the junction holding 4 bases beyond the gene matches. The CDR3 contains 13 residues, cysteine and phenylalanine counted. CDR3 DNA is the only sequence kept; it has 39 bases, read in frame from the first base. CDR1 and CDR2 are drawn from the germline V gene: SGHAT, FQNNGV. For the CD8 naive samples, CD45RO-negative cells were positively selected for CCR7, yielding a CD45RA+CCR7+ population from which TemRA cells were excluded. Healthy HIV-negative adults with no recently reported acute infections or vaccinations were included as donors. Every donor was a Caucasian adult living in Nashville, Tennessee, USA. Blood was obtained by leukapheresis, after which PBMCs were separated by Ficoll-Histopaque density gradient centrifugation and cryopreserved in liquid nitrogen vapor phase. Analytical flow cytometry was used to check the purity and quantity of every magnetically sorted T cell population. Genomic DNA was isolated from each sorted fraction and quantified by UV absorbance on a Nanodrop 2000c.

Sequencing used naive CD8+ T cells sorted from blood. What the cell subset or site label conveys for this sample: CD45RA+CCR7+. The chain is assembled from TRBV11-2 and TRBJ1-2, and 7 junction bases match TRBD1. The source is a man aged 18 to 29 in good health. The CDR3 is CASSLETGTRYTF. The DNA sequence is given as TGTGCCAGCAGCTTAGAGACAGGGACGCGCTACACCTTC.